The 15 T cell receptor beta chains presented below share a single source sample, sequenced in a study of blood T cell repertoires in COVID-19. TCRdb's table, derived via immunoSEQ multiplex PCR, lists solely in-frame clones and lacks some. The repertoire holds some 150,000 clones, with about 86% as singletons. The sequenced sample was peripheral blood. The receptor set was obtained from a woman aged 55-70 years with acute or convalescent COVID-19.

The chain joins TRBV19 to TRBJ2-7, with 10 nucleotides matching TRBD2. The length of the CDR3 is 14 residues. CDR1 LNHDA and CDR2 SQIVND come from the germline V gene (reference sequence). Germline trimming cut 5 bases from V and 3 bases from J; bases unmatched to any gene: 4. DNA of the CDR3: TGTGCCAGTAGTGCCGCTAGCGGGAGCTACGAGCAGTACTTC. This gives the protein CASSAASGSYEQYF. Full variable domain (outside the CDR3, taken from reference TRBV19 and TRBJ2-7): DGGITQSPKYLFRKEGQNVTLSCEQNLNHDAMYWYRQDPGQGLRLIYYSQIVNDFQKGDIAEGYSVSREKKESFPLTVTSAQKNPTAFYLCASSAASGSYEQYFGPGTRLTVT.

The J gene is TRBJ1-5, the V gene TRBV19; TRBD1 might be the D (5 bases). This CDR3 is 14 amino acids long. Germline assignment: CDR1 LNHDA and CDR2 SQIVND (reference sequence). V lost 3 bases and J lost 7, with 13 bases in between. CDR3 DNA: TGTGCCAGTAGTATTGGGCAGGGAGGACAGCCCCAGCATTTT. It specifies CASSIGQGGQPQHF.

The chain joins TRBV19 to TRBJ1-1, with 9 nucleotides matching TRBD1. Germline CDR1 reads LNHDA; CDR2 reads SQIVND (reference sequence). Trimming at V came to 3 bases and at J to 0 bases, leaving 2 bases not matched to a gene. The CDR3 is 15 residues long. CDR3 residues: CASSMGTGMNTEAFF. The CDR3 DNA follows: TGTGCCAGTAGTATGGGGACAGGGATGAACACTGAAGCTTTCTTT.

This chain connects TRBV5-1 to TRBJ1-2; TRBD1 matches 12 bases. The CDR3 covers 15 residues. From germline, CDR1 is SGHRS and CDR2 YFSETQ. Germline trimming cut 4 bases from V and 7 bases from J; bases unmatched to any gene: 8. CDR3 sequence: CASSPEGQGARGYTF. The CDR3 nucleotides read TGCGCCAGCAGCCCTGAGGGACAGGGGGCGCGTGGCTACACCTTC.

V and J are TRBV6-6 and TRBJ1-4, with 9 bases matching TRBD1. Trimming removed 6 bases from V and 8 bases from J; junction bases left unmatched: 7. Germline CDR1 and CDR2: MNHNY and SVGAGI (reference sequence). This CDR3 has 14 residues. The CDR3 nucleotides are TGTGCCAGCAGCCGGACAGGGGTTAGGGAAAAACTGTTTTTT. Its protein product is CASSRTGVREKLFF.

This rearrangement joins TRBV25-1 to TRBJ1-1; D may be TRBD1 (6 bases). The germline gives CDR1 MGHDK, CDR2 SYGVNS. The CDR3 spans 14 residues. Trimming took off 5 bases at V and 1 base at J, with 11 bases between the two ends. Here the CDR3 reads CASSLQTGNTEAFF. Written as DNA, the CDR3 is TGTGCCAGCAGTCTACAGACAGGGAACACTGAAGCTTTCTTT.

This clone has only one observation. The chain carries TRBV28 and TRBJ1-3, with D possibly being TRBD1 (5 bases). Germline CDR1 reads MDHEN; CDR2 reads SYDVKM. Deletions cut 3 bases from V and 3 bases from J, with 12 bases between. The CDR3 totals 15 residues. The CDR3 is CASSFTGVNGNTIYF. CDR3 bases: TGTGCCAGCAGTTTTACGGGGGTTAATGGAAACACCATATATTTT.

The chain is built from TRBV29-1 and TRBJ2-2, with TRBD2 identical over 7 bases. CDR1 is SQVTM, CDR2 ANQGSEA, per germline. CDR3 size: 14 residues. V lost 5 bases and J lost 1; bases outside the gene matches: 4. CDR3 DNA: TGCAGCGTTAAAGGACTAGGGAACACCGGGGAGCTGTTTTTT. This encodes CSVKGLGNTGELFF.

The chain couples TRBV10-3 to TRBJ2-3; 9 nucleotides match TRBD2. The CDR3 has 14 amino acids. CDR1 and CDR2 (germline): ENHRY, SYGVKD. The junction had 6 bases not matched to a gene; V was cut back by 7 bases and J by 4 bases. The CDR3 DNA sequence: TGTGCCATCACTAAAGGGACTAGCTCAGATACGCAGTATTTT. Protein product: CAITKGTSSDTQYF.

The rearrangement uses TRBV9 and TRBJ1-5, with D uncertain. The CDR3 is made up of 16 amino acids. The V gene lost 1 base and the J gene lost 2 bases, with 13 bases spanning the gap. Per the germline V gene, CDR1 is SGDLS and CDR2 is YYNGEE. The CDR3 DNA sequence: TGTGCCAGCAGCGTACCCCGGGGTCACCGCAATCAGCCCCAGCATTTT. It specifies CASSVPRGHRNQPQHF.

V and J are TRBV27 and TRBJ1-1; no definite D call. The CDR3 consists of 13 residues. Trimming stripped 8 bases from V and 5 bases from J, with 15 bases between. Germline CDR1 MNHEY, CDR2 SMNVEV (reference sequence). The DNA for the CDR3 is TGTGCCAGCGGAATCCGGAGAACAACTGAAGCTTTCTTT. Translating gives CASGIRRTTEAFF.

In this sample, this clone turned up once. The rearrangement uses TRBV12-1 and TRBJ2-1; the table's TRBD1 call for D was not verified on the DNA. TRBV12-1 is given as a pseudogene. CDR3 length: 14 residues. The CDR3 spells CASSIWTGYNEQFF. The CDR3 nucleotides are TGTGCCAGCAGCATATGGACAGGGTACAATGAGCAGTTCTTC.

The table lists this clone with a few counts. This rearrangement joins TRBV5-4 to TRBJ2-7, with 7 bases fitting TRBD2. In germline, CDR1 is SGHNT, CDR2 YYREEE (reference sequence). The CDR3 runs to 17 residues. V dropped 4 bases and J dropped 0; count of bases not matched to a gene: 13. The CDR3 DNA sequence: TGTGCCAGCAGCCCCCACGGTGACGGGAGGAGCTCCTACGAGCAGTACTTC. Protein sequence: CASSPHGDGRSSYEQYF.

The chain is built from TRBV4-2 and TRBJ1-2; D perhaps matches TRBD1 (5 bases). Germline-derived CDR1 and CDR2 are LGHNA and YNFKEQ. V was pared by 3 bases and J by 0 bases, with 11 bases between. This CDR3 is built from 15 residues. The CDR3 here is CASSQGRGTNYGYTF. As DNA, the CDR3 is TGTGCCAGCAGCCAGGGGAGGGGTACTAACTATGGCTACACCTTC.

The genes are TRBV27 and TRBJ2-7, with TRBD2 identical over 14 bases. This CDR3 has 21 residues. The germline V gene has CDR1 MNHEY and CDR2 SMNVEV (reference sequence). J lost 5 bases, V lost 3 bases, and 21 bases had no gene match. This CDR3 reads CASSLTSGRALGAVEDNEQYF. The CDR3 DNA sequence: TGTGCCAGCAGTTTGACTAGCGGGAGGGCCTTAGGGGCGGTCGAAGACAACGAGCAGTACTTC.